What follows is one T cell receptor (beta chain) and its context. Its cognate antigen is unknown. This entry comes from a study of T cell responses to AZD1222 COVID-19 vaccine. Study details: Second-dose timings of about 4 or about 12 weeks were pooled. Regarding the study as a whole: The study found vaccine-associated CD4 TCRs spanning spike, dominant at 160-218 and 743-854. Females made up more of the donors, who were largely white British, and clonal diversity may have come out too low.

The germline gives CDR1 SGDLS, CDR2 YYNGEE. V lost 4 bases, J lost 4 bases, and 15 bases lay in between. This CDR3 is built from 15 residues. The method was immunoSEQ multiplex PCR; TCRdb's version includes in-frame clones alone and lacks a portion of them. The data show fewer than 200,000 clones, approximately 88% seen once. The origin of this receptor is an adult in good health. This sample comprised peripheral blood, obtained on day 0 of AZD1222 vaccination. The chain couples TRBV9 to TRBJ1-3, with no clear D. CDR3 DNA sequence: TGTGCCAGCAGCCCCCGGTCCACGGGGGGAAACACCATATATTTT. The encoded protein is CASSPRSTGGNTIYF.